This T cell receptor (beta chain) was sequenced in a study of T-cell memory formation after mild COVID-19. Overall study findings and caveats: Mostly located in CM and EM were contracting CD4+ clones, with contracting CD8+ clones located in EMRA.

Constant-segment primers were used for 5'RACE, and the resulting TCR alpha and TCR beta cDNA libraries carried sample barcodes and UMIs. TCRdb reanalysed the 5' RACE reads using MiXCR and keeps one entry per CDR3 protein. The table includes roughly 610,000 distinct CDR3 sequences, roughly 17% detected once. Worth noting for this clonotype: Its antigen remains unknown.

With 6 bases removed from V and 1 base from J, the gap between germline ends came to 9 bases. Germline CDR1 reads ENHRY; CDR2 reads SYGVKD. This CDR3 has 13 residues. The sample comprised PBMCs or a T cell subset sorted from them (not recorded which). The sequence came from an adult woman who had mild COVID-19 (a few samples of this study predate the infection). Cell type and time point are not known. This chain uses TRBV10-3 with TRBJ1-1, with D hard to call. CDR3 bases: TGTGCCATCAGGAGGACGGGGAACACTGAAGCTTTCTTT. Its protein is CAIRRTGNTEAFF.